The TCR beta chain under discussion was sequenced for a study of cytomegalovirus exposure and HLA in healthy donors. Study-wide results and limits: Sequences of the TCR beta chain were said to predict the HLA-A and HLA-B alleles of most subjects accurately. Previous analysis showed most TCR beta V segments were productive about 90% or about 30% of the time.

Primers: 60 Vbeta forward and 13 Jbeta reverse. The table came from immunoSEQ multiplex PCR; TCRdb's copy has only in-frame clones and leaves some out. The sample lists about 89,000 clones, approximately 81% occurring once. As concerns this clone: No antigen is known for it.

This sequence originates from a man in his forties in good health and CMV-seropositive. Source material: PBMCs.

CDR3 sequence: CASRVPSSNQPQHF. The CDR3 nucleotides are TGTGCCAGTAGAGTTCCCAGTAGCAATCAGCCCCAGCATTTT. V gene TRBV19 combines with J gene TRBJ1-5; D uncertain. Trimming took off 6 bases at V and 0 bases at J, with 9 bases between the two ends. The germline gives CDR1 LNHDA, CDR2 SQIVND (reference sequence). This CDR3 is built from 14 residues.